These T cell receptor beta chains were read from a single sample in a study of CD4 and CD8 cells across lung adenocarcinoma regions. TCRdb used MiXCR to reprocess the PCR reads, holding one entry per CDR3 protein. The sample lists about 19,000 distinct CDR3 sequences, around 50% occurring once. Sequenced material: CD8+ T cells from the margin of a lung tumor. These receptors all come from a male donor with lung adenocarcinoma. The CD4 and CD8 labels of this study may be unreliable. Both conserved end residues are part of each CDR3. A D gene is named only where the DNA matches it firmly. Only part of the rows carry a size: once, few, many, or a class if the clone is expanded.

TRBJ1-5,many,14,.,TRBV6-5,TGTGCCAGCAGTTCCAGGGGAGGCAATCAGCCCCAGCATTTT,CASSSRGGNQPQHF
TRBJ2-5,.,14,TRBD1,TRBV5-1,TGCGCCAGCAGCTTCGGGGACAGGGCGCAGACCCAGTACTTC,CASSFGDRAQTQYF
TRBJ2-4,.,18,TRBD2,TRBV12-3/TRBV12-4,TGTGCCAGCAGTTTGGGGACTAGCGGGATTTTAGCCAAAGACACCCAGTACTTC,CASSLGTSGILAKDTQYF
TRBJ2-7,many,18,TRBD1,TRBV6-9,TGTGCCACCCTTAGGGACAGGGGGGGCCTTTGTGGTTACTACGAGCAGTACTTC,CATLRDRGGLCGYYEQYF
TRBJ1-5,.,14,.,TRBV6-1,TGTGCCAGCAGTGAACAGGGAGCCTGGCAGCCCCAGCATTTT,CASSEQGAWQPQHF
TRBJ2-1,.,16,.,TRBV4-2,TGTGCCAGCAGCCAAGATCTCCCGAGCTCCTACAATGAGCAGTTCTTC,CASSQDLPSSYNEQFF
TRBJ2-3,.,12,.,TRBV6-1,TGTGCCAGGAGCCGGACCCAGGATACCCAGTATTTC,CARSRTQDTQYF
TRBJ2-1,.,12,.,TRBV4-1,TGCGCCAGCAGCCAAGACCGGGAGAAGCAGTTCTTC,CASSQDREKQFF
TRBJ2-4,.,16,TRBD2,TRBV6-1,TGTGCCAGCAGTCGACGGGGGCGGGGGGCCACAGATATTCAGTACTTC,CASSRRGRGATDIQYF
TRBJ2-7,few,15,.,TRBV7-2,TGTGCCAGCAGCTTAGTCCCCGGGAGCTCCTACGAGCAGTACTTC,CASSLVPGSSYEQYF
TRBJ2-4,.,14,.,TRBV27,TGTGCGGGCAGGGGACTCCGGGACACAGAGATTCAGTACTTC,CAGRGLRDTEIQYF
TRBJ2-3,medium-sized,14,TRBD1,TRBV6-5,TGTGCCAGCAACCAACAGGGGGCTTGGGATACGCAGTATTTT,CASNQQGAWDTQYF
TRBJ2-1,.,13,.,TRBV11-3,TGTGCCAGCAGCCCCCGAAGTAGCAATGAGCAGTTCTTC,CASSPRSSNEQFF
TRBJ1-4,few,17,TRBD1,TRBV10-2,TGCGCCAGCCGGGCCGAGACAGGGGATTTAGCTAATGAAAAACTGTTTTTT,CASRAETGDLANEKLFF
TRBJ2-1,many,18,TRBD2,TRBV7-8,TGTGCCAGCAGCTTTCTTTTTTTGAGGACTAGCGCCACCAATGAGCAGTTCTTC,CASSFLFLRTSATNEQFF
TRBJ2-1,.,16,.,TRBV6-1,TGTGCCAGCAGTGAACGTAGGGGAGTTACCTACAATGAGCAGTTCTTC,CASSERRGVTYNEQFF
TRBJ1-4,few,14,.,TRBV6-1,TGTGCCAGCAATCAGGAGTCAACTAATGAAAAACTGTTTTTT,CASNQESTNEKLFF
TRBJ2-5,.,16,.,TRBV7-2,TGTGCCAGCAGCTTATCTGCCAGGGTAGAAGGAGAGACCCAGTACTTC,CASSLSARVEGETQYF
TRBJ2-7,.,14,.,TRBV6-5,TGTGCCAGCAGTTCACAGGCCCCTCGGTACGAGCAGTACTTC,CASSSQAPRYEQYF
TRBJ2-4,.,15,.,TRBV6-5,.,CASILGDRATNTQYF
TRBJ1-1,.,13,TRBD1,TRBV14,TGTGCCAGCAGCCGGGACAGGAACACTGAAGCTTTCTTT,CASSRDRNTEAFF
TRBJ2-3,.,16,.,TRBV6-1,TGTGCCAGCGGTGAAGCCGGGGCAGGGGATGAGGAGACCCAGTACTTT,CASGEAGAGDEETQYF
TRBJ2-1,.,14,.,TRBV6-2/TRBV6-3,TGTGCCAGCAGTTACGAGCCCTCCTACAATGAGCAGTTCTTC,CASSYEPSYNEQFF
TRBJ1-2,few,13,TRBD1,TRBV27,TGTGCCAGCAGCCGACAGGGGATGTATGGCTACACCTTC,CASSRQGMYGYTF
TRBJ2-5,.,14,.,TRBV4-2,TGTGCCAGCAGCCAAGAGTCGGTAGTGGAGACCCAGTACTTC,CASSQESVVETQYF
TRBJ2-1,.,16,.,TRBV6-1,TGTGCCAGCAGGGAAACGCAGGCTAGCAGCACCAATGCGCAGTTCTTC,CASRETQASSTNAQFF
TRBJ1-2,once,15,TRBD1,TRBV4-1,TGCGCCAGCAGCCACGGCCGGACAGGTTACTATGGCTACACCTTC,CASSHGRTGYYGYTF
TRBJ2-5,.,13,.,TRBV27,TGTGCCAGCAGTTTTGCCGGGCGGGAGACCCAGTACTTC,CASSFAGRETQYF
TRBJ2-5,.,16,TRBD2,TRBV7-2,TGTGCCAGCAGCCCCGACGGGGAGGGAATCCTGGAGACCCAGTACTTC,CASSPDGEGILETQYF
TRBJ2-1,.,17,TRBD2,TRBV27,TGTGCCAGCAGTCCCGGACTAGCGCGTATCTCCTACAATGAGCAGTTCTTC,CASSPGLARISYNEQFF
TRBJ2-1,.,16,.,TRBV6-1,.,CASSETWAGGTDTQYF